The rows below give T cell receptor beta chains drawn from one sample of a study of cytomegalovirus exposure and HLA in healthy donors. Measured with immunoSEQ multiplex PCR; TCRdb has only the in-frame clones, and not every one. Of about 130,000 clones detected, approximately 80% appear once; the ten largest clones hold 2%. The sample was PBMCs. The receptors derive from a man aged 18 to 30 in good health and CMV-seronegative. CDR3s include the opening cysteine and the closing phenylalanine or tryptophan. A D gene is named only where the DNA matches it firmly. Clone sizes are given selectively: once, few, many, or a class where the clone is expanded.

J gene	clone size	V gene	D gene	CDR3 protein	CDR3 DNA
TRBJ2-1	.	TRBV5-4	TRBD2	CASSSRLADEQFF	TGTGCCAGCAGCTCGAGACTAGCCGATGAGCAGTTCTTC
TRBJ1-5	.	TRBV7-9	TRBD1	CASSSHPGTAFQPQHF	TGTGCCAGCAGCTCCCATCCCGGGACAGCATTTCAGCCCCAGCATTTT
TRBJ1-1	.	TRBV9	.	CASSVGQGLDTEAFF	TGTGCCAGCAGCGTAGGTCAGGGGTTGGACACTGAAGCTTTCTTT
TRBJ2-7	.	TRBV28	.	CASSLMSEQYF	TGTGCCAGCAGTTTAATGAGCGAGCAGTACTTC
TRBJ1-2	.	TRBV29-1	.	CSVDLAGDKDGYTF	TGCAGCGTTGATTTGGCAGGGGACAAAGATGGCTACACCTTC
TRBJ2-7	.	TRBV19	TRBD2	CASSSRTSSQTDYEQYF	TGTGCCAGTAGTTCAAGGACTAGCAGTCAGACAGACTACGAGCAGTACTTC
TRBJ2-7	.	TRBV7-3	TRBD1	CASSLTGVSSYEQYF	TGTGCCAGCTCATTAACAGGGGTTAGCTCCTACGAGCAGTACTTC
TRBJ1-2	.	TRBV29-1	TRBD1	CSVALIGQGVYGYTF	TGCAGCGTAGCCCTGATCGGACAGGGGGTCTATGGCTACACCTTC
TRBJ2-1	few	TRBV5-1	.	CATKLSSYNEQFF	TGCGCCACCAAACTTAGCTCCTACAATGAGCAGTTCTTC
TRBJ2-5	.	TRBV5-4	.	CASSLWTIDQETQYF	TGTGCCAGCAGCTTGTGGACTATAGATCAAGAGACCCAGTACTTC
TRBJ1-1	.	TRBV19	.	CATTGSGNTEAFF	TGTGCCACTACCGGCTCGGGGAACACTGAAGCTTTCTTT
TRBJ1-2	.	TRBV28	TRBD1	CASSTPGTAILGYTF	TGTGCCAGCAGTACTCCCGGGACAGCTATTCTAGGCTACACCTTC
TRBJ1-2	.	TRBV29-1	TRBD1	CSATRGQGDPGYTF	TGCAGCGCCACGCGTGGACAGGGGGATCCTGGCTACACCTTC
TRBJ2-3	.	TRBV13	.	CASSLGQNTDTQYF	TGTGCCAGCAGCTTAGGCCAGAACACAGATACGCAGTATTTT